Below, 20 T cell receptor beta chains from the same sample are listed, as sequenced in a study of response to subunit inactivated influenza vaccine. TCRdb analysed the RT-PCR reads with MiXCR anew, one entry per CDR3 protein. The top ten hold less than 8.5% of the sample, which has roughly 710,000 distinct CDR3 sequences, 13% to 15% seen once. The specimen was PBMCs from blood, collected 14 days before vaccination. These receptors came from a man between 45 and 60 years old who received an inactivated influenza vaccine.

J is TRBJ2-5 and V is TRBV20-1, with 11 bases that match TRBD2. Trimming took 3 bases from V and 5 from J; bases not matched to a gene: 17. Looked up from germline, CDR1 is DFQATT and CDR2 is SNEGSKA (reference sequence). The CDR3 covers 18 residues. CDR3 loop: CSARVVAGGTGIGETQYF. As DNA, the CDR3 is TGCAGTGCTAGGGTGGTAGCGGGGGGGACCGGGATCGGGGAGACCCAGTACTTC.

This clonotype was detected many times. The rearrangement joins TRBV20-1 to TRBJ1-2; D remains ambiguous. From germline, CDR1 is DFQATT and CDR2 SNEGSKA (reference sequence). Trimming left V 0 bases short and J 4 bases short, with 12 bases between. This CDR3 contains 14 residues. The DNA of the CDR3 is TGCAGTGCTAGAGATCGGCGCAGGACCTATGGCTACACCTTC. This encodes CSARDRRRTYGYTF.

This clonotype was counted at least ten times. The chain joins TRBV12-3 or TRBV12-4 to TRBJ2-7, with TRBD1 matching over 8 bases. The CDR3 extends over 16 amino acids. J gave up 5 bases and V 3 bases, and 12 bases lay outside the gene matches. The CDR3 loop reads CASSFDWRQGWNEQYF. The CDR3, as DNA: TGTGCCAGCAGTTTTGATTGGAGACAGGGGTGGAACGAGCAGTACTTC.

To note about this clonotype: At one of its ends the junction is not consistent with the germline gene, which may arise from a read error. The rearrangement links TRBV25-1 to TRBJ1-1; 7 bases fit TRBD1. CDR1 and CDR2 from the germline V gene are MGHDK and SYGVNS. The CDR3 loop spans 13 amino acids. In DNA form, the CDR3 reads TGTGCCCGCAGCCTTACAGGGGTCACTGAAGCTTTCTTT. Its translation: CARSLTGVTEAFF.

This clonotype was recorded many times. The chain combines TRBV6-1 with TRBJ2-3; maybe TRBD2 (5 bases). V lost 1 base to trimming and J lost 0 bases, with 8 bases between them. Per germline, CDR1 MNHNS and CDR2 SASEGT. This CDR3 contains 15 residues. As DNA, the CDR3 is TGTGCCAGCAGTGAAGGGGAGCATAGCACAGATACGCAGTATTTT. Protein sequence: CASSEGEHSTDTQYF.

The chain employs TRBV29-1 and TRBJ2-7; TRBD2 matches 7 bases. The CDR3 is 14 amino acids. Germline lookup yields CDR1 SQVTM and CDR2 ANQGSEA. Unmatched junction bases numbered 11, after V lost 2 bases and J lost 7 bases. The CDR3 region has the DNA TGCAGCGTTGAACTTGTGGGAGGGCCGGGTGAGCAGTACTTC. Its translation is CSVELVGGPGEQYF.

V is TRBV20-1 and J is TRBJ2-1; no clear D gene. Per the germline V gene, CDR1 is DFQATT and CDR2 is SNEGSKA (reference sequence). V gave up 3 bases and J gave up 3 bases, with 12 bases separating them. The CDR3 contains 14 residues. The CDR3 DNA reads TGCAGTGCTAGGGCCGGGTCGATCTACAATGAGCAGTTCTTC. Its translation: CSARAGSIYNEQFF.

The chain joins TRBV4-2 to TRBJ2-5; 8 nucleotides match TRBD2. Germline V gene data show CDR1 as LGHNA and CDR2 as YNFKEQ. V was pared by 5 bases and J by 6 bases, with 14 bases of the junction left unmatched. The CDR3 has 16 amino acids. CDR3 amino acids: CASSKGDGGGPQTQYF. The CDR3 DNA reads TGTGCCAGCAGCAAAGGGGATGGCGGGGGGCCCCAGACCCAGTACTTC.

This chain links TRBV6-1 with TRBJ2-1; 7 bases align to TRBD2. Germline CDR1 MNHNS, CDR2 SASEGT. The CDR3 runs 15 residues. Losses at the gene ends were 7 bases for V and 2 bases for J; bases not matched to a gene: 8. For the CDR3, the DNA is TGTGCCAGCACCACAGGCCTAGCGGCCTACAATGAGCAGTTCTTC. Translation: CASTTGLAAYNEQFF.

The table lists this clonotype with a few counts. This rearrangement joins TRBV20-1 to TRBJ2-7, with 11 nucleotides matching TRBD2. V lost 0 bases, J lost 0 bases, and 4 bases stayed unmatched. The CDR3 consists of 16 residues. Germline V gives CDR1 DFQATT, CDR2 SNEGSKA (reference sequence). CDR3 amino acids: CSARDPSGGFSYEQYF. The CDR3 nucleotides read TGCAGTGCTAGAGATCCTAGCGGGGGGTTCTCCTACGAGCAGTACTTC.

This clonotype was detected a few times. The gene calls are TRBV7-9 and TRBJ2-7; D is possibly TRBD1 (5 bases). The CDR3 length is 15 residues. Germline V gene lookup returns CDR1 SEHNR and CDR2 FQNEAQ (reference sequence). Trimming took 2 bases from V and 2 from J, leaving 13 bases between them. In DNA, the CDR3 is TGTGCCAGCAGCTTAATCTTACCGGACACCTACGAGCAGTACTTC. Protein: CASSLILPDTYEQYF.

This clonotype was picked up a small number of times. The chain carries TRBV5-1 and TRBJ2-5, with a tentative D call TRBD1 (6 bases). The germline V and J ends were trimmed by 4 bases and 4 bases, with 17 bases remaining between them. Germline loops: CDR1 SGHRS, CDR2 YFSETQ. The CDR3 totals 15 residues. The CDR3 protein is CASSPTSQGRETQYF. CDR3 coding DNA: TGCGCCAGCAGCCCTACCTCGCAGGGGAGAGAGACCCAGTACTTC.

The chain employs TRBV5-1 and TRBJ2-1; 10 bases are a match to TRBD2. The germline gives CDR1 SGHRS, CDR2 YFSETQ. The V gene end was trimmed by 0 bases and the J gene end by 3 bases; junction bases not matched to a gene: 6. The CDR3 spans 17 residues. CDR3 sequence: CASSLVASGGHYNEQFF. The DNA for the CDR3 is TGCGCCAGCAGCTTGGTGGCTAGCGGGGGACACTACAATGAGCAGTTCTTC.

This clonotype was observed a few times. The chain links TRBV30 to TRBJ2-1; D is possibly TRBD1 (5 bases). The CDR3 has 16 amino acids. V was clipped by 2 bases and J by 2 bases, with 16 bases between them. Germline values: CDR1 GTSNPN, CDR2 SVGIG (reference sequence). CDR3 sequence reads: CAWSRGRSSTYNEQFF. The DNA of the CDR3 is TGTGCCTGGAGTAGGGGCAGGTCTAGTACCTACAATGAGCAGTTCTTC.

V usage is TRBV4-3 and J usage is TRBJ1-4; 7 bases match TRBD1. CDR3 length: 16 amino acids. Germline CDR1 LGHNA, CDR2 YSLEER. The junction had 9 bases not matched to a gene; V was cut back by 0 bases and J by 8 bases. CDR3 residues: CASSQDSAGGGEKLFF. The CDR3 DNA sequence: TGCGCCAGCAGCCAAGATTCGGCAGGGGGGGGGGAAAAACTGTTTTTT.

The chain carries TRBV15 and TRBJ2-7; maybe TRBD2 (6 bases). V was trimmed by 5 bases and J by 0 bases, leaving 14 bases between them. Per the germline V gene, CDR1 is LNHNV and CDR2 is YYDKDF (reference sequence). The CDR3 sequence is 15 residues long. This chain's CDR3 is CATSEGGAASYEQYF. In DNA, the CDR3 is TGTGCCACCAGCGAGGGAGGCGCAGCCTCCTACGAGCAGTACTTC.

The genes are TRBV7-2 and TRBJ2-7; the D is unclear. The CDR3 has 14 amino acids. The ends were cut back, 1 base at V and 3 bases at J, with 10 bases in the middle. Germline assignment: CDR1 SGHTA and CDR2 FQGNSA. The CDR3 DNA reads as TGTGCCAGCAGCTTAGGGGCGGAACTCTACGAGCAGTACTTC. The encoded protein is CASSLGAELYEQYF.

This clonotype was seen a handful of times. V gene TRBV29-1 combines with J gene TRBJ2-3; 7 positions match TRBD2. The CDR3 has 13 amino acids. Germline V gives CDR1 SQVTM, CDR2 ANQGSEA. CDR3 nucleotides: TGCAGGGCGGGACTACCTCTCACAGATACGCAGTATTTT. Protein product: CRAGLPLTDTQYF.

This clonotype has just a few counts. The DNA of the CDR3 is TGCGCCAGCAGCAGTCGACAGGGTAACACTGAAGCTTTCTTT. Amino acids: CASSSRQGNTEAFF. V is TRBV5-1 and J is TRBJ1-1; TRBD1 aligns across 7 bases. CDR3 size: 14 residues. Germline lookup yields CDR1 SGHRS and CDR2 YFSETQ. Trimming at V came to 4 bases and at J to 2 bases, leaving 5 bases not matched to a gene.

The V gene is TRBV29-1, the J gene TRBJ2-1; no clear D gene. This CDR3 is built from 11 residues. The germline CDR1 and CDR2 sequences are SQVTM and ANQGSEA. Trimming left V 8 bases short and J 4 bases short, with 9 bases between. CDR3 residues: CSLGEYNEQFF. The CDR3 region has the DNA TGCAGCCTAGGAGAGTACAATGAGCAGTTCTTC.